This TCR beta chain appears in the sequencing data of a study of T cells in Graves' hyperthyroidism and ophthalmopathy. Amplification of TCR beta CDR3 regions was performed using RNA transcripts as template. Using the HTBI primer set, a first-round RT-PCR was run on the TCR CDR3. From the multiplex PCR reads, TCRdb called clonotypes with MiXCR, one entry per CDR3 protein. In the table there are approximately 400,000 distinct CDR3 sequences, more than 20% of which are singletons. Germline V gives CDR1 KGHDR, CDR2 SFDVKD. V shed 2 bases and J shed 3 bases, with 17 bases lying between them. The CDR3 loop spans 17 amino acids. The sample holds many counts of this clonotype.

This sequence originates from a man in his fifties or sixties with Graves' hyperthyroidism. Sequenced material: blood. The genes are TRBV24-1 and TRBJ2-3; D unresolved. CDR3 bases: TGTGCCACCAGTGATTGCCAAGCTCGACTCGGGACAGATACGCAGTATTTT. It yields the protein CATSDCQARLGTDTQYF.